This is a list of T cell receptor beta chains from one sample in a study of PD-1 blockade in classical Hodgkin lymphoma. Sequencing was performed with immunoSEQ multiplex PCR; in TCRdb, only in-frame clones are kept and a portion is missing. Here the sample spans about 58,000 clones, around 93% being singletons. Sequenced material: peripheral blood mononuclear cells (PBMCs), taken before the second cycle of nivolumab. The receptors here all came from a human donor with classical Hodgkin lymphoma. CDR3s include the opening cysteine and the closing phenylalanine or tryptophan. Each record gives: V gene, J gene, clone size, D gene, CDR3 protein, CDR3 DNA. The D gene is left open where the match is weak. Clone size, where shown, is once, few, many, or a class for clones that have expanded.

V: TRBV7-9; J: TRBJ2-2; size: -; D: -; CDR3: CASSSGLPPGELFF; DNA: TGTGCCAGCAGCTCCGGTCTCCCACCCGGGGAGCTGTTTTTT
V: TRBV5-1; J: TRBJ2-7; size: once; D: -; CDR3: CASSLGLGSYEQYF; DNA: TGCGCCAGCAGCTTGGGCTTGGGATCTTACGAGCAGTACTTC
V: TRBV7-9; J: TRBJ2-1; size: -; D: TRBD2; CDR3: CASSLESSGGAEQFF; DNA: TGTGCCAGCAGCTTAGAGTCTAGCGGGGGGGCTGAGCAGTTCTTC
V: TRBV6-6; J: TRBJ1-1; size: -; D: -; CDR3: CASSSGVNTEAFF; DNA: TGTGCCAGCAGTTCAGGGGTAAACACTGAAGCTTTCTTT
V: TRBV9; J: TRBJ2-1; size: -; D: -; CDR3: CASERDLYNEQFF; DNA: TGTGCCAGCGAACGGGACTTATACAATGAGCAGTTCTTC
V: TRBV9; J: TRBJ1-3; size: -; D: -; CDR3: CASSVEDSGNTIYF; DNA: TGTGCCAGCAGCGTAGAGGATTCTGGAAACACCATATATTTT
V: TRBV27; J: TRBJ2-1; size: -; D: TRBD1; CDR3: CASSLGTGVDNEQFF; DNA: TGTGCCAGCAGTTTAGGGACAGGGGTCGACAATGAGCAGTTCTTC
V: TRBV27; J: TRBJ1-1; size: -; D: -; CDR3: CASSSGLLNTEAFF; DNA: TGTGCCAGCAGTTCGGGACTATTGAACACTGAAGCTTTCTTT
V: TRBV25-1; J: TRBJ2-7; size: -; D: -; CDR3: CASSVGVYEQYF; DNA: TGTGCCAGCAGCGTGGGAGTTTACGAGCAGTACTTC
V: TRBV4-1; J: TRBJ2-3; size: -; D: -; CDR3: CASSPGTASTDTQYF; DNA: TGCGCCAGCAGCCCCGGGACGGCTAGCACAGATACGCAGTATTTT
V: TRBV7-9; J: TRBJ2-5; size: -; D: -; CDR3: CASSISGRETQYF; DNA: TGTGCCAGCAGTATTTCGGGCAGGGAGACCCAGTACTTC
V: TRBV7-3; J: TRBJ2-2; size: -; D: -; CDR3: CASSLSTNTGELFF; DNA: TGTGCCAGCAGCTTATCAACGAACACCGGGGAGCTGTTTTTT
V: TRBV25-1; J: TRBJ2-1; size: -; D: TRBD2; CDR3: CASSDRGDFEGNEQFF; DNA: TGTGCCAGCAGTGACCGGGGGGACTTTGAGGGCAATGAGCAGTTCTTC
V: TRBV7-9; J: TRBJ2-1; size: -; D: -; CDR3: CASSLFDNEQFF; DNA: TGTGCCAGCAGCTTATTTGACAATGAGCAGTTCTTC
V: TRBV28; J: TRBJ1-2; size: -; D: -; CDR3: CASSLIADIEGRHGYTF; DNA: TGTGCCAGCAGTTTAATTGCAGACATCGAAGGGAGGCACGGCTACACCTTC
V: TRBV29-1; J: TRBJ2-2; size: -; D: -; CDR3: CSVEGGTGELFF; DNA: TGCAGCGTTGAAGGAGGTACCGGGGAGCTGTTTTTT
V: TRBV7-9; J: TRBJ2-1; size: -; D: -; CDR3: CASSFGNNEQFF; DNA: TGTGCCAGCAGCTTCGGGAACAATGAGCAGTTCTTC
V: TRBV6-5; J: TRBJ2-3; size: -; D: TRBD2; CDR3: CASSYSGGASLDTQYF; DNA: TGTGCCAGCAGTTATAGCGGGGGGGCTTCTTTAGATACGCAGTATTTT
V: TRBV27; J: TRBJ2-5; size: -; D: TRBD2; CDR3: CASSLRGKRLAGYQETQYF; DNA: TGTGCCAGCAGTTTACGAGGCAAAAGACTAGCGGGATACCAAGAGACCCAGTACTTC
V: TRBV2; J: TRBJ1-5; size: few; D: -; CDR3: CASSGVGKPQHF; DNA: TGTGCCAGCAGTGGCGTTGGGAAGCCCCAGCATTTT
V: TRBV2; J: TRBJ2-4; size: once; D: -; CDR3: CASSRTGSPGHIQYF; DNA: TGTGCCAGCAGTAGAACAGGGAGCCCCGGGCACATTCAGTACTTC
V: TRBV18; J: TRBJ2-7; size: -; D: TRBD1; CDR3: CASSPPGDRLSEQYF; DNA: TGTGCCAGCTCACCCCCGGGGGACAGGCTCTCCGAGCAGTACTTC
V: TRBV7-6; J: TRBJ2-3; size: -; D: TRBD2; CDR3: CASSLLAGSSTDTQYF; DNA: TGTGCCAGCAGCTTACTAGCGGGATCTAGCACAGATACGCAGTATTTT
V: TRBV28; J: TRBJ2-7; size: once; D: TRBD2; CDR3: CASSPWTSGYEQYF; DNA: TGTGCCAGCAGTCCTTGGACTAGCGGCTACGAGCAGTACTTC
V: TRBV7-8; J: TRBJ1-2; size: -; D: -; CDR3: CASSHRSSGGYTF; DNA: TGTGCCAGCAGCCACCGAAGCTCCGGGGGCTACACCTTC
V: TRBV27; J: TRBJ2-7; size: -; D: -; CDR3: CASRKGGLYYEQYF; DNA: TGTGCCAGCAGAAAAGGAGGGCTATACTACGAGCAGTACTTC
V: TRBV4-1; J: TRBJ2-3; size: -; D: -; CDR3: CASSPIYRRDTDTQYF; DNA: TGCGCCAGCAGCCCTATATATCGCCGAGACACAGATACGCAGTATTTT
V: TRBV7-3; J: TRBJ2-5; size: -; D: -; CDR3: CASSMDRQETQYF; DNA: TGTGCCAGCAGTATGGACAGACAAGAGACCCAGTACTTC
V: TRBV9; J: TRBJ2-7; size: once; D: TRBD2; CDR3: CASSVAASGDHEQYF; DNA: TGTGCCAGCAGCGTAGCGGCTAGCGGGGACCACGAGCAGTACTTC
V: TRBV6-5; J: TRBJ1-2; size: -; D: -; CDR3: CASRPGTINYGYTF; DNA: TGTGCCAGCAGACCCGGGACAATTAACTATGGCTACACCTTC
V: TRBV7-8; J: TRBJ2-1; size: -; D: -; CDR3: CASSQQTSHTHNEQFF; DNA: TGTGCCAGCAGCCAACAGACTAGTCACACACACAATGAGCAGTTCTTC
V: TRBV6-5; J: TRBJ2-3; size: -; D: -; CDR3: CASSGPDFF; DNA: TGTGCCAGCAGTGGGCCGGACTTTTTT
V: TRBV15; J: TRBJ2-3; size: -; D: TRBD2; CDR3: CATSGSRGGADTQYF; DNA: TGTGCCACCAGCGGCTCGCGCGGGGGGGCAGATACGCAGTATTTT
V: TRBV19; J: TRBJ2-7; size: -; D: TRBD1; CDR3: CASSTGGARDYEQYF; DNA: TGTGCCAGTTCGACAGGGGGCGCGAGGGACTACGAGCAGTACTTC
V: TRBV27; J: TRBJ1-1; size: -; D: TRBD1; CDR3: CATQTGTGRTEAFF; DNA: TGTGCCACCCAAACCGGGACAGGGCGTACTGAAGCTTTCTTT
V: TRBV10-2; J: TRBJ1-1; size: -; D: -; CDR3: CASIGGGTEAFF; DNA: TGCGCCAGCATCGGGGGTGGGACTGAAGCTTTCTTT
V: TRBV15; J: TRBJ1-1; size: -; D: TRBD1; CDR3: CATSYTGGTEAFF; DNA: TGTGCCACCAGCTATACAGGGGGCACTGAAGCTTTCTTT
V: TRBV6-6; J: TRBJ1-1; size: -; D: -; CDR3: CASRRVREGRGFF; DNA: TGTGCCAGCAGAAGGGTGAGGGAAGGGCGGGGTTTCTTT
V: TRBV15; J: TRBJ1-1; size: once; D: -; CDR3: CATSRRGTQSLNTEAFF; DNA: TGTGCCACCAGCAGAAGGGGGACCCAGTCTTTGAACACTGAAGCTTTCTTT
V: TRBV6-1; J: TRBJ2-2; size: once; D: TRBD1; CDR3: CAGEKDRVAGGELFF; DNA: TGTGCCGGAGAGAAGGACAGGGTTGCGGGCGGGGAGCTGTTTTTT
V: TRBV15; J: TRBJ1-6; size: -; D: TRBD1; CDR3: CATSRNPWDRGSSPLHF; DNA: TGTGCCACCAGCAGAAACCCGTGGGACAGGGGGTCTTCACCCCTCCACTTT
V: TRBV19; J: TRBJ2-7; size: few; D: TRBD2; CDR3: CASSLTNLAGASEQYF; DNA: TGTGCCAGTAGTCTAACCAATCTAGCGGGAGCCAGTGAGCAGTACTTC
V: TRBV15; J: TRBJ2-7; size: -; D: TRBD1; CDR3: CATTSGGANYEQYF; DNA: TGTGCCACCACTTCAGGGGGCGCGAACTACGAGCAGTACTTC
V: TRBV29-1; J: TRBJ2-3; size: -; D: -; CDR3: CSVDSQGGTDTQYF; DNA: TGCAGCGTTGACTCGCAGGGTGGCACAGATACGCAGTATTTT
V: TRBV7-8; J: TRBJ1-5; size: -; D: -; CDR3: CASSLWVRGVNQPQHF; DNA: TGTGCCAGCAGCTTATGGGTCCGGGGGGTAAATCAGCCCCAGCATTTT
V: TRBV6-1; J: TRBJ2-1; size: -; D: -; CDR3: CASSEAAVSSYNEQFF; DNA: TGTGCCAGCAGTGAAGCGGCGGTTAGCTCCTACAATGAGCAGTTCTTC
V: TRBV6-6; J: TRBJ1-1; size: -; D: -; CDR3: CASSYRMGDGNTEAFF; DNA: TGTGCCAGCAGTTACAGGATGGGGGATGGGAACACTGAAGCTTTCTTT
V: TRBV9; J: TRBJ2-3; size: once; D: -; CDR3: CASSVGGASTDTQYF; DNA: TGTGCCAGCAGCGTTGGGGGGGCTAGCACAGATACGCAGTATTTT